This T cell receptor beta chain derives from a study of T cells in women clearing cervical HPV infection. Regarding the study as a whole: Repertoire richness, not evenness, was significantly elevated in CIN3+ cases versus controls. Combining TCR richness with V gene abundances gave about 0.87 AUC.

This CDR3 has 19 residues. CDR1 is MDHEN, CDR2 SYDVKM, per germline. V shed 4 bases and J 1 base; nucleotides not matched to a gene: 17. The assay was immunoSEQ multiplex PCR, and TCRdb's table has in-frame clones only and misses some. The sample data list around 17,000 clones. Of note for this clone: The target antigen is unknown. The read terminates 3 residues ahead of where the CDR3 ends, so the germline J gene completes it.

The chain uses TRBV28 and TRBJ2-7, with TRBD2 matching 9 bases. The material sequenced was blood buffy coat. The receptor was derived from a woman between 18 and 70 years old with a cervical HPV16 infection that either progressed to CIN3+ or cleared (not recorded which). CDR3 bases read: TGTGCCAGCAGTTCCCTTACAGTGGCCCTCGCGGGAGGGTCCTACGAG. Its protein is CASSSLTVALAGGSYE. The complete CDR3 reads CASSSLTVALAGGSYEQYF.